A selection of T cell receptor beta chains follows, all from one sample in a study of siplizumab effects on memory and regulatory T cells. Here immunoSEQ multiplex PCR was the method, and the copy in TCRdb shows in-frame clones only, minus some. The sample has approximately 98,000 clones; around 94% are singletons. Sequenced sample: non-Treg CD4+ T cells sorted from blood. These receptors were taken from a human donor in good health. Both conserved end residues are part of each CDR3. D genes are given only for firm matches. Size is stated for part of the rows, as once, few or many counts, or as a class when the clone is expanded.

d_gene	abundance	v_gene	j_gene	CDR3aa	CDR3nt
-	few	TRBV28	TRBJ1-5	CASSPGGNQPQHF	TGTGCCAGCAGTCCAGGAGGAAATCAGCCCCAGCATTTT
-	-	TRBV5-6	TRBJ1-5	CASSLAGNQPQHF	TGTGCCAGCAGCTTGGCCGGTAATCAGCCCCAGCATTTT
-	-	TRBV7-9	TRBJ1-1	CASSLEGLLNTEAFF	TGTGCCAGCAGTCTAGAGGGACTGTTGAACACTGAAGCTTTCTTT
-	-	TRBV29-1	TRBJ2-2	CSAVARGLPGELFF	TGCAGCGCAGTAGCGCGGGGACTCCCCGGGGAGCTGTTTTTT
-	-	TRBV7-6	TRBJ1-1	CASSPSLNTEAFF	TGTGCCAGCAGCCCCAGCCTGAACACTGAAGCTTTCTTT
-	few	TRBV7-2	TRBJ1-5	CASSRGSNQPQHF	TGTGCCAGCAGCAGGGGGTCGAATCAGCCCCAGCATTTT
-	-	TRBV20-1	TRBJ2-3	CSAQLGDTQYF	TGCAGTGCGCAACTCGGAGATACGCAGTATTTT
-	-	TRBV5-1	TRBJ2-7	CASSSYNEQYF	TGCGCCAGCAGCTCCTATAACGAGCAGTACTTC
-	once	TRBV28	TRBJ1-4	CASSLRSFRNRSNEKLFF	TGTGCCAGCAGTTTACGGTCGTTTAGGAACAGGTCCAATGAAAAACTGTTTTTT
-	-	TRBV6-6	TRBJ1-3	CASSYESFSGNTIYF	TGTGCCAGCAGTTACGAGTCGTTCTCTGGAAACACCATATATTTT
TRBD1	-	TRBV28	TRBJ1-2	CASRETGHYLGYGYTF	TGTGCCAGCAGAGAGACAGGGCACTACCTGGGCTATGGCTACACCTTC
-	-	TRBV7-9	TRBJ1-1	CASSSRVRLTEAFF	TGTGCCAGCAGCTCCAGGGTGAGACTGACTGAAGCTTTCTTT
-	-	TRBV5-1	TRBJ2-3	CASSSGDLRTDTQYF	TGCGCCAGCAGCTCGGGGGACCTTCGCACAGATACGCAGTATTTT
TRBD1	once	TRBV30	TRBJ1-6	CAWGGQGRNSPPHF	TGTGCCTGGGGGGGACAGGGAAGAAATTCACCCCCCCACTTT
TRBD1	-	TRBV28	TRBJ1-2	CASSEWDRESYGYTF	TGTGCCAGCAGTGAATGGGACAGGGAGTCCTATGGCTACACCTTC
TRBD2	-	TRBV7-2	TRBJ2-2	CASSLAAWTRSTGELFF	TGTGCCAGCAGCTTAGCGGCTTGGACTAGGAGCACCGGGGAGCTGTTTTTT
-	-	TRBV12-5	TRBJ2-3	CASAYSTAFTDTQYF	TGTGCTAGTGCCTACTCGACGGCATTCACAGATACGCAGTATTTT